The 13 T cell receptor beta chains given below trace back to one sample, sequenced in a study of vaccination effects on CD4 cells after COVID-19. Cells that had been cultured for 10 days were the source of isolated CD4+ T cells. This individual tested PCR-positive for SARS-CoV-2 infection between March and December 2020. It was two doses of either the BNT162b2 or mRNA-1273 vaccine that participants received. Their cognate antigens are unknown. Clones were read by immunoSEQ multiplex PCR, and TCRdb kept only the in-frame ones, dropping some. The top ten clones hold approximately 5.4% of a sample with around 50,000 clones, 74% of them seen once. The sequenced sample was CD4+ T cells from PBMCs cultured without peptide, obtained after COVID-19 vaccination. All receptors come from a human donor who had a prior SARS-CoV-2 infection.

This chain joins TRBV30 and TRBJ2-7; TRBD2 matches 7 bases. CDR1 and CDR2 (germline): GTSNPN, SVGIG (reference sequence). This CDR3 region has 16 residues. With 2 bases clipped from V and 0 bases from J, the junction kept 10 bases outside the gene matches. CDR3 amino acids: CAWSRFRDYLSYEQYF. The CDR3 coding sequence is TGTGCCTGGAGTCGTTTCCGGGACTACCTCTCCTACGAGCAGTACTTC.

This chain links TRBV20-1 with TRBJ2-7; D may be TRBD1 or TRBD2 (5 bases each). V shed 3 bases and J shed 3 bases, with 18 bases lying between them. CDR1 DFQATT and CDR2 SNEGSKA come from the germline V gene (reference sequence). This CDR3 is built from 15 residues. CDR3 protein: CSASGAGSRYYEQYF. In DNA, the CDR3 is TGCAGTGCTAGTGGGGCGGGCTCACGATACTACGAGCAGTACTTC.

The sample holds one count of this clone. This rearrangement joins TRBV5-1 to TRBJ2-6, with D possibly being TRBD1 (7 bases). The CDR3 covers 21 residues. V shed 1 base and J shed 1 base, with 24 bases lying between them. CDR1 SGHRS and CDR2 YFSETQ come from the germline V gene. This chain's CDR3 is CASSLRETGTRDLSGANVLTF. CDR3 DNA sequence: TGCGCCAGCAGCTTGCGGGAGACAGGGACCCGAGATCTATCTGGGGCCAACGTCCTGACTTTC.

V and J are TRBV5-6 and TRBJ2-5; 11 bases are a match to TRBD2. CDR1 and CDR2 from the germline V gene are SGHDT and YYEEEE. This CDR3 region has 16 residues. Trimming cost V 3 bases and J 5 bases; bases outside gene matches: 9. The CDR3 region has the DNA TGTGCCAGCAGCTCAGTAGCGGGGGGGCGGTTGGAGACCCAGTACTTC. Amino acids: CASSSVAGGRLETQYF.

The sample holds a few counts of this clone. The chain recombines TRBV2 with TRBJ2-1, with 7 bases identical to TRBD1. This CDR3 comprises 14 residues. Trimming at V came to 2 bases and at J to 9 bases, leaving 7 bases not matched to a gene. Germline values: CDR1 SNHLY, CDR2 FYNNEI. The CDR3 loop is CASSEQGVVSEQFF. CDR3 nucleotide sequence: TGTGCCAGCAGTGAACAGGGGGTAGTGAGTGAGCAGTTCTTC.

The chain couples TRBV6-5 to TRBJ2-3; D ambiguous. Germline CDR1 MNHEY, CDR2 SVGAGI. With 6 bases removed from V and 1 base from J, the gap between germline ends came to 8 bases. CDR3 length: 13 residues. The CDR3 region has the DNA TGTGCCAGCAGGGATCCAGGCACAGATACGCAGTATTTT. This encodes CASRDPGTDTQYF.

The chain carries TRBV10-3 and TRBJ2-5; TRBD1 might be the D (5 bases). Germline CDR1 reads ENHRY; CDR2 reads SYGVKD. The CDR3 runs 14 residues. V was shortened by 0 bases and J by 5 bases, with 10 bases between the two germline ends. The CDR3, as DNA: TGTGCCATCAGTGAGTCAGGGGCTTGGGAGACCCAGTACTTC. It encodes CAISESGAWETQYF.

J is TRBJ1-4 and V is TRBV6-6; D possibly corresponds to TRBD1 (6 bases). The CDR3 consists of 15 residues. V gave up 0 bases and J gave up 7 bases, with 12 bases separating them. Germline CDR1 reads MNHNY; CDR2 reads SVGAGI (reference sequence). CDR3 protein: CASSYSEGGAEKLFF. The CDR3 DNA is TGTGCCAGCAGTTACTCGGAGGGGGGTGCTGAAAAACTGTTTTTT.

This chain joins TRBV10-3 and TRBJ2-7; D call uncertain. Germline V lookup: CDR1 ENHRY, CDR2 SYGVKD. V was shortened by 5 bases and J by 3 bases, with 8 bases between the two germline ends. This CDR3 has 12 residues. CDR3 in DNA: TGTGCCATCAGTTCGTCAGGCTACGAGCAGTACTTC. Its translation: CAISSSGYEQYF.

A few counts support this clone. V is TRBV30 and J is TRBJ2-1; 10 bases line up with TRBD2. Trimming removed 4 bases from V and 12 bases from J; junction bases left unmatched: 6. Per germline, CDR1 GTSNPN and CDR2 SVGIG (reference sequence). The CDR3 is made up of 12 amino acids. The CDR3 bases are TGTGCCTGGACTAGCGGGAGCAGCGGGCAGTTCTTC. It encodes CAWTSGSSGQFF.

With regard to this clone: Different DNA sequences within this sample yield the same CDR3. The chain combines TRBV12-3 or TRBV12-4 with TRBJ2-1; D is unresolved. With 3 bases removed from V and 3 bases from J, the gap between germline ends came to 6 bases. CDR3 length: 13 residues. Here the CDR3 DNA reads TGTGCCAGCAGTTTGGGTCTCTACAATGAGCAGTTCTTC. Protein product: CASSLGLYNEQFF.

CDR3 residues: CAWERESRDEQFF. The CDR3 DNA reads TGTGCCTGGGAGCGGGAGTCGAGGGATGAGCAGTTCTTC. The chain carries TRBV30 and TRBJ2-1; TRBD2 matches at 8 bases. V lost 5 bases and J lost 8; bases outside the gene matches: 8. This CDR3 has 13 amino acids. Germline-derived CDR1 and CDR2 are GTSNPN and SVGIG (reference sequence).

J is TRBJ2-1 and V is TRBV5-1; the D gene is possibly TRBD2 (7 bases). The V end was cut by 2 bases, the J end by 10 bases, with 16 bases between. In germline, CDR1 is SGHRS, CDR2 YFSETQ. The CDR3 contains 14 residues. The CDR3 DNA reads TGCGCCAGCAGCTTAGGGGGGGGAGAGGTCGAGCAGTTCTTC. Its protein is CASSLGGGEVEQFF.